Reported below is one TCR beta chain. Its specificity is not known. V was pared by 2 bases and J by 4 bases, with 7 bases of the junction left unmatched. The CDR3 sequence is 16 residues long. Per germline, CDR1 LGHNA and CDR2 YNFKEQ. This record comes from a study of cytomegalovirus exposure and HLA in healthy donors. General study results and limits: Equally common other TCR beta chains were less clonally expanded than HLA-associated ones, a later analysis found. Confirmation in vitro established that a few CMV-associated chains were specific for CMV antigens. Most CMV-associated TCR beta chains were later found to appear HLA-restricted. Productive rates of about 90% or about 30% were seen for most TCR beta V segments in an earlier analysis.

The PCR was carried out with 60 Vbeta primers and 13 Jbeta primers. Profiling relied on immunoSEQ multiplex PCR, and the TCRdb table lists in-frame clones only, not all of them. The top ten clones hold about 2.5% of a sample with more than 75,000 clones, around 89% of them seen once. The rearrangement links TRBV4-2 to TRBJ2-2; 7 bases are a match to TRBD1. Sequenced sample: PBMCs. The sequence derives from a man aged 18 to 35 in good health and CMV-seronegative. CDR3 amino acids: CASSQFGAGGTGELFF. As DNA, the CDR3 is TGTGCCAGCAGCCAATTCGGGGCAGGGGGCACCGGGGAGCTGTTTTTT.